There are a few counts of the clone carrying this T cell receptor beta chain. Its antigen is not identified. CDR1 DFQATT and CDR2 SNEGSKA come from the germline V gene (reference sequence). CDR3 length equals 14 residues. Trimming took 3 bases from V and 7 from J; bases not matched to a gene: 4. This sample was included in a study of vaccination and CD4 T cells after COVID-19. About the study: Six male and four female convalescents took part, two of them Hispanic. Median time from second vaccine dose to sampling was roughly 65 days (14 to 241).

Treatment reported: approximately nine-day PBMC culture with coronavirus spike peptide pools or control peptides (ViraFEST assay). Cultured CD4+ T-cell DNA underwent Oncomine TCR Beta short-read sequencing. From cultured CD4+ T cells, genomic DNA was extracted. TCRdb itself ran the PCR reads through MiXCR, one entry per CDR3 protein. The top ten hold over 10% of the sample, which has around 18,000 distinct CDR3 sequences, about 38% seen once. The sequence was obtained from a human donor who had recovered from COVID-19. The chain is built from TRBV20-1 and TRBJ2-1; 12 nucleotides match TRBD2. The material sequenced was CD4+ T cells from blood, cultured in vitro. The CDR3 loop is CSASGLAGGNEQFF. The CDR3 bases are TGCAGTGCTAGTGGGCTAGCGGGAGGGAATGAGCAGTTCTTC.